The clone carrying this T cell receptor beta chain appeared once. V shed 4 bases and J 8 bases; nucleotides not matched to a gene: 4. The CDR3 is made up of 14 amino acids. This record comes from a study of blood T cell repertoires in COVID-19. Assay used: immunoSEQ multiplex PCR; TCRdb lists only in-frame clones, some missing. The sample holds 110,000 or so clones, around 85% seen once. V usage is TRBV23-1 and J usage is TRBJ1-4; TRBD1 agrees at 10 bases. TRBV23-1 is placed among ORFs of uncertain function. Source material: peripheral blood. This TCR was sampled from a human donor in a cohort sampled during active COVID-19. The CDR3 loop reads CASSLTGGGEKLFF. The CDR3 coding sequence is TGCGCCAGCAGTCTGACAGGGGGCGGAGAAAAACTGTTTTTT.